These 18 T cell receptor beta chains originate from one sample sequenced in a study of shared clonotypes between healthy human individuals. Profiled with immunoSEQ multiplex PCR; TCRdb holds only in-frame clones, not every one. In the table there are roughly 1,500,000 clones, 98% to 99% of which are singletons. Sequencing was done on a sample of naive CD4+ T cells sorted from blood. Subset denoted: CD45RA+ positively selected. The receptors were gathered from a man aged 25-45 years in good health.

This clone showed up just once. The chain employs TRBV27 and TRBJ1-2; TRBD1 is a possible D gene (6 bases). Trimming stripped 5 bases from V and 7 bases from J, with 20 bases between. The CDR3 has 15 residues. The germline CDR1 and CDR2 sequences are MNHEY and SMNVEV (reference sequence). The chain's CDR3 is CASSLQGLPASGYTF. The DNA of the CDR3 is TGTGCCAGCAGTCTCCAGGGGCTCCCGGCTAGTGGCTACACCTTC.

The genes are TRBV21-1 and TRBJ2-3. TRBV21-1 is noted as a pseudogene. CDR3 length equals 19 residues. The CDR3 coding sequence is TGTGCCAGCAGCAAAGAGGTTGGTAGGGGGAGGACTTTCACAGATACGCAGTATTTT. Translation gives CASSKEVGRGRTFTDTQYF.

The J gene is TRBJ2-3, the V gene TRBV5-1, with D perhaps TRBD2 (6 bases). CDR3 length: 16 residues. The germline V gene has CDR1 SGHRS and CDR2 YFSETQ. Trimming removed 2 bases from V and 2 bases from J, with 15 bases in between. The CDR3 sequence is CASSLRTGGDTDTQYF. CDR3 nucleotide sequence: TGCGCCAGCAGCTTAAGAACCGGAGGGGACACAGATACGCAGTATTTT. The entire variable domain, with the rest obtained from reference TRBV5-1 and TRBJ2-3, is as follows: KAGVTQTPRYLIKTRGQQVTLSCSPISGHRSVSWYQQTPGQGLQFLFEYFSETQRNKGNFPGRFSGRQFSNSRSEMNVSTLELGDSALYLCASSLRTGGDTDTQYFGPGTRLTVL.

This chain links TRBV6-5 with TRBJ1-4; no reliable D call. There are 13 residues in the CDR3. V lost 0 bases and J 3 bases, leaving 2 bases between the germline ends. Germline CDR1 and CDR2: MNHEY and SVGAGI. The CDR3 bases are TGTGCCAGCAGTTACTCCCCTAATGAAAAACTGTTTTTT. It is translated as CASSYSPNEKLFF.

Concerning this clone: The same CDR3 arises from other DNA sequences in this sample as well. The V gene is TRBV5-1, the J gene TRBJ2-1, with 15 bases lining up with TRBD2. The CDR3 extends over 16 amino acids. The V gene's germline CDR1 is SGHRS and CDR2 YFSETQ. V dropped 4 bases and J dropped 3; count of bases not matched to a gene: 2. Here the CDR3 reads CASSPGLAGGYNEQFF. The CDR3 DNA follows: TGCGCCAGCAGCCCGGGACTAGCGGGAGGCTACAATGAGCAGTTCTTC.

The chain carries TRBV18 and TRBJ1-4, with 8 positions matching TRBD1. Germline loops: CDR1 KGHSH, CDR2 LQKENI. With 6 bases clipped from V and 8 bases from J, the junction kept 11 bases outside the gene matches. The CDR3 totals 15 residues. In DNA, the CDR3 is TGTGCCAGCTCCCCCAGGGGGCTACTTAGCGAAAAACTGTTTTTT. Protein product: CASSPRGLLSEKLFF.

The rearrangement uses TRBV7-2 and TRBJ1-1; TRBD1 is a possible D gene (6 bases). Germline loops: CDR1 SGHTA, CDR2 FQGNSA. The CDR3 runs 14 residues. V was trimmed by 5 bases and J by 1 base, leaving 11 bases between them. This CDR3 reads CASSPRGGNTEAFF. The CDR3 DNA is TGTGCCAGCAGCCCAAGGGGGGGGAACACTGAAGCTTTCTTT.

The chain employs TRBV18 and TRBJ2-7; a weak D match, TRBD1 (6 bases). V lost 6 bases and J 4 bases, leaving 13 bases between the germline ends. This CDR3 has 13 residues. Germline CDR1 KGHSH, CDR2 LQKENI. DNA for the CDR3: TGTGCCAGCTCGCAGGGGCCCTCGTACGAGCAGTACTTC. Its translation: CASSQGPSYEQYF.

This chain joins TRBV15 and TRBJ1-2; the D is unclear. This CDR3 region has 16 residues. The V end lost 0 bases, the J end lost 8 bases, and 19 bases lay between the germline ends. Germline-derived CDR1 and CDR2 are LNHNV and YYDKDF (reference sequence). CDR3 nucleotides: TGTGCCACCAGCAGAGATCCCTCTGGCAACGTTCGGGGCTACACCTTC. It codes for CATSRDPSGNVRGYTF.

The chain is built from TRBV4-1 and TRBJ2-7, with D possibly TRBD2 on 5 matching bases. Germline CDR1 reads MGHRA; CDR2 reads YSYEKL. The CDR3 runs 14 residues. V dropped 4 bases and J dropped 3 bases, with 13 bases sitting between them. The CDR3 here is CASSLPGMLYEQYF. CDR3 nucleotides: TGCGCCAGCAGCCTTCCCGGGATGCTCTACGAGCAGTACTTC.

This chain uses TRBV28 with TRBJ1-2; D gene ambiguous. The germline V gene encodes CDR1 MDHEN and CDR2 SYDVKM. The CDR3 is 15 amino acids. The germline V and J ends were trimmed by 3 bases and 2 bases, with 13 bases remaining between them. CDR3 nucleotide sequence: TGTGCCAGCAGTTTCCTCGTTGGGGAGAACTATGGCTACACCTTC. Translation gives CASSFLVGENYGYTF.

V gene TRBV30 combines with J gene TRBJ2-5; TRBD1 matches 7 bases. CDR1 and CDR2 (germline): GTSNPN, SVGIG (reference sequence). CDR3 length equals 16 residues. The junction had 13 bases not matched to a gene; V was cut back by 1 base and J by 5 bases. The CDR3 nucleotides are TGTGCCTGGAGTGCCCTAGCAGGGGGTAATCGGGAGACCCAGTACTTC. Its protein is CAWSALAGGNRETQYF.

Only one count was recorded for this clone. The CDR3 sequence: CATSRGTSGRGDTQYF. The CDR3 nucleotides read TGTGCCACCAGCAGAGGTACTAGCGGGAGAGGAGATACGCAGTATTTT. This sequence joins TRBV15 and TRBJ2-3, with 11 bases lining up with TRBD2. CDR3 length: 16 amino acids. Unmatched junction bases numbered 5, after V lost 1 base and J lost 5 bases. Germline CDR1 reads LNHNV; CDR2 reads YYDKDF (reference sequence).

The V call is TRBV5-1, the J call TRBJ2-7; D not certain. Germline V gives CDR1 SGHRS, CDR2 YFSETQ. The CDR3 is 15 amino acids. Trimming left V 4 bases short and J 2 bases short, with 16 bases between. The CDR3 is CASSPLGRSAYEQYF. Here the CDR3 DNA reads TGCGCCAGCAGCCCGCTTGGTCGTTCGGCCTACGAGCAGTACTTC.

As DNA, the CDR3 is TGCGCCAGCAGCGGTAGGGGAACTGCAACTAATGAAAAACTGTTTTTT. It codes for CASSGRGTATNEKLFF. The chain links TRBV4-1 to TRBJ1-4, with a tentative D call TRBD1 (5 bases). The germline V gene encodes CDR1 MGHRA and CDR2 YSYEKL. CDR3 length: 16 residues. V lost 5 bases and J 0 bases, leaving 13 bases between the germline ends.

J is TRBJ2-4 and V is TRBV15, with D perhaps TRBD1 (6 bases). The CDR3 is made up of 18 amino acids. Trimming stripped 3 bases from V and 7 bases from J, with 25 bases between. The germline V gene encodes CDR1 LNHNV and CDR2 YYDKDF (reference sequence). CDR3 protein: CATSSEQGSSSGVNIQYF. The CDR3 nucleotides read TGTGCCACCAGCAGCGAACAGGGCTCTTCTTCTGGGGTGAACATTCAGTACTTC.

The CDR3 DNA follows: TGTGCCTGGAGTGTTTACCCCGGGAATACTAATGAAAAACTGTTTTTT. Protein: CAWSVYPGNTNEKLFF. The gene calls are TRBV30 and TRBJ1-4; D gene ambiguous. Germline V gene lookup returns CDR1 GTSNPN and CDR2 SVGIG (reference sequence). Trimming removed 0 bases at V and 2 bases at J, with 13 bases between. CDR3 length: 16 residues.

Details on this clone: This specimen includes other DNA sequences encoding the same CDR3. Written as DNA, the CDR3 is TGCGCCAGCAGCTTGGGTCCTGGAAACACCATATATTTT. Its protein is CASSLGPGNTIYF. The chain couples TRBV5-1 to TRBJ1-3; the D is unclear. Germline CDR1 SGHRS, CDR2 YFSETQ. The ends were cut back, 0 bases at V and 2 bases at J, with 3 bases in the middle. The CDR3 sequence is 13 residues long.